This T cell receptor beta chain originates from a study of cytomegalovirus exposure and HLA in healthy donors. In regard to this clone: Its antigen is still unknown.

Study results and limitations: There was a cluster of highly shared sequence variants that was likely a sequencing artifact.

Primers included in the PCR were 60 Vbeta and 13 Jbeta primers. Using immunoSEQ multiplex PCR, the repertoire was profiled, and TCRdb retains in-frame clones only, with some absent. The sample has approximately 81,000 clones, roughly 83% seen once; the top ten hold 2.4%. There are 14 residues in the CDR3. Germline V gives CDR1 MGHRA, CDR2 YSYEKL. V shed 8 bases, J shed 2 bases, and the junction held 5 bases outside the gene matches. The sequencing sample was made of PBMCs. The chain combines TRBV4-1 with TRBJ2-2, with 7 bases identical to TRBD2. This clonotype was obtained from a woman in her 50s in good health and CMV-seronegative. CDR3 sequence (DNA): TGCGCCAGCTGCTTAGCGGGTAACACCGGGGAGCTGTTTTTT. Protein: CASCLAGNTGELFF.